A single sample is the source of the 12 T cell receptor beta chains below, sequenced in a study of glioma-infiltrating T cells. Amplification of TCR alpha and beta CDR3 regions from RNA used iRepertoire nested multiplex PCR. TCRdb re-called the multiplex PCR reads through MiXCR, storing one row per CDR3 protein. This table has approximately 190,000 distinct CDR3 sequences, 32% appearing once. Sequenced: glioma tissue, nonneoplastic brain tissue, or PBMCs (not recorded which). The receptors derive from a human donor with low-grade glioma or glioblastoma, undergoing nonglioma brain surgery, or in good health (not recorded which).

To note about this clonotype: This may stem from a read error, because a much larger clone lies one nucleotide away. This chain uses TRBV4-1 with TRBJ1-1, with D tentatively TRBD1 (6 bases). Germline V gene sequence: CDR1 MGHRA, CDR2 YSYEKL. V lost 1 base and J lost 7, with 13 bases in between. The CDR3 has 14 residues. The CDR3 coding sequence is TGCGCCAGCAGCCAAGGGGCAGGGGTTGTTGAAGCTTTCTTT. The encoded protein is CASSQGAGVVEAFF.

This clonotype was detected a few times. The V gene is TRBV10-3, the J gene TRBJ2-4; D unresolved. V dropped 4 bases and J dropped 5 bases, with 9 bases sitting between them. Germline CDR1 reads ENHRY; CDR2 reads SYGVKD. This CDR3 is 13 amino acids long. The CDR3, as DNA: TGTGCCATCAGTGTGAACAAAGAAAACATTCAGTACTTC. This translates into CAISVNKENIQYF.

V gene TRBV18 combines with J gene TRBJ2-1; tentatively, D is TRBD1 or TRBD2 (5 bases each). This CDR3 has 13 amino acids. Germline CDR1 KGHSH, CDR2 LQKENI. The V gene lost 5 bases and the J gene lost 13 bases, with 18 bases spanning the gap. The CDR3 reads CASSERRDDLQFF. As DNA, the CDR3 is TGTGCCAGCTCAGAGCGCCGGGACGACCTCCAGTTCTTC.

This clonotype was observed at least ten times. V and J are TRBV3-1 and TRBJ1-2; unclear D gene. CDR1 is LGHDT and CDR2 is YNNKEL in the germline V gene (reference sequence). CDR3 size: 13 residues. V lost 4 bases, J lost 5 bases, and 11 bases lay in between. This CDR3 is CASSPRAGYGYTF. CDR3 coding DNA: TGTGCCAGCAGCCCACGGGCGGGGTATGGCTACACCTTC.

A remark on this clonotype: Mismatch with germline at one junction end may stem from a read error. The genes are TRBV27 and TRBJ2-7; D not certain. The CDR3 consists of 11 residues. Germline loops: CDR1 MNHEY, CDR2 SMNVEV (reference sequence). CDR3 DNA sequence: TGTGCCGGCGGTAGCCTCTACAAGCAGTACTTC. Translating gives CAGGSLYKQYF.

This clonotype was seen many times. The chain carries TRBV4-1 and TRBJ2-3; no clear D gene. Between the trimmed V and J ends, which lost 0 bases and 2 bases, there was a span of 6 bases. Germline V gives CDR1 MGHRA, CDR2 YSYEKL. This CDR3 comprises 14 residues. The CDR3 DNA reads TGCGCCAGCAGCCAAGATCAGAACACAGATACGCAGTATTTT. It codes for CASSQDQNTDTQYF.

This clonotype was counted at least ten times. This sequence joins TRBV3-1 and TRBJ1-6; D gene unclear. The CDR3 extends over 12 amino acids. The V and J ends lost 1 base and 10 bases respectively, with 5 bases between them. Germline V gene sequence: CDR1 LGHDT, CDR2 YNNKEL (reference sequence). CDR3: CASSQVGSPLHF. DNA of the CDR3: TGTGCCAGCAGCCAAGTTGGATCACCCCTCCACTTT.

This clonotype came up many times. The chain recombines TRBV19 with TRBJ1-5; 8 bases line up with TRBD1. Looked up from germline, CDR1 is LNHDA and CDR2 is SQIVND (reference sequence). V dropped 1 base and J dropped 2; count of bases not matched to a gene: 4. The CDR3 loop spans 16 amino acids. In nucleotides, the CDR3 is TGTGCCAGTAGTATAGCAGGGGGCGTAGGCAATCAGCCCCAGCATTTT. This codes for CASSIAGGVGNQPQHF.

This clonotype appeared a few times. This chain links TRBV12-3 or TRBV12-4 with TRBJ2-7, with TRBD2 as a possible D gene (6 bases). The germline V and J ends were trimmed by 6 bases and 4 bases, with 16 bases remaining between them. The CDR3 is 14 residues long. The CDR3 bases are TGTGCCAGCAGCGTGGGGGGAGGTTGGTACGAGCAGTACTTC. This sequence encodes CASSVGGGWYEQYF.

In this sample, this clonotype turned up many times. The chain employs TRBV6-2 or TRBV6-3 and TRBJ2-3, with TRBD1 matching over 7 bases. Germline loops: CDR1 MNHEY, CDR2 SVGEGT. This CDR3 has 14 residues. V dropped 6 bases and J dropped 3; count of bases not matched to a gene: 6. In DNA form, the CDR3 reads TGTGCCAGCAGGCCGACAGGGATGACAGATACGCAGTATTTT. Amino acid sequence: CASRPTGMTDTQYF.

On this clonotype itself: A read error is possible here, since a much larger clone lies one base away. V and J are TRBV6-6 and TRBJ2-1; D might be TRBD2 (5 bases). This CDR3 is built from 13 residues. In germline, CDR1 is MNHNY, CDR2 SVGAGI (reference sequence). V lost 2 bases, J lost 9 bases, and 11 bases lay in between. The DNA of the CDR3 is TGTGCCAGCAGTTACGGACTCGGGGTTGAGCAGTTCTTC. It translates to CASSYGLGVEQFF.

A word on this clonotype: Since the CDR3 does not end with the conserved phenylalanine or tryptophan, this likely comes from a read error. The limits of the CDR3 on the DNA are not certain, so only TCRdb's listed CDR3 is given. The CDR3: CASSYPTLRGNYGCTS. The V call is TRBV6-5, the J call TRBJ1-2. In germline, CDR1 is MNHEY, CDR2 SVGAGI. The CDR3 length is 16 residues, termini included.